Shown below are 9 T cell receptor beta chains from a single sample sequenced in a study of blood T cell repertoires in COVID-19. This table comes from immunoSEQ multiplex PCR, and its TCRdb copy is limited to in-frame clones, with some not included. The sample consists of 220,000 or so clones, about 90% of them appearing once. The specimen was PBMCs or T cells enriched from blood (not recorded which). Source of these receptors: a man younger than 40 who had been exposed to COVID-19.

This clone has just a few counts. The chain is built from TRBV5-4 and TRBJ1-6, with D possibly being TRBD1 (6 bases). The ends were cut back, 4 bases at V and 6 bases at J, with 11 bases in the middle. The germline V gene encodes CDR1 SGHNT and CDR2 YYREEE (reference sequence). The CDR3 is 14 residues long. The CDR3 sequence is CASSNRDGNSPLHF. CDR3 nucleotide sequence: TGTGCCAGCAGCAACAGGGACGGTAATTCACCCCTCCACTTT.

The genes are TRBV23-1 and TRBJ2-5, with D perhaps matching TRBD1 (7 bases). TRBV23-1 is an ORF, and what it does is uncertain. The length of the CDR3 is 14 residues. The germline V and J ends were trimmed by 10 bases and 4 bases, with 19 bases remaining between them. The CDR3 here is CAINLGGGPETQYF. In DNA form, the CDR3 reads TGCGCCATCAACCTAGGAGGGGGCCCAGAGACCCAGTACTTC.

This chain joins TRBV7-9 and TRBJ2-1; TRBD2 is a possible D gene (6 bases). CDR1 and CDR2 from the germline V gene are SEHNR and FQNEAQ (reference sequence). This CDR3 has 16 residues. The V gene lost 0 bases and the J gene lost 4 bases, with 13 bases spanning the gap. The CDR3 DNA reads TGTGCCAGCAGCTTAGCGGAGGGCGCGGGGTACAATGAGCAGTTCTTC. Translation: CASSLAEGAGYNEQFF.

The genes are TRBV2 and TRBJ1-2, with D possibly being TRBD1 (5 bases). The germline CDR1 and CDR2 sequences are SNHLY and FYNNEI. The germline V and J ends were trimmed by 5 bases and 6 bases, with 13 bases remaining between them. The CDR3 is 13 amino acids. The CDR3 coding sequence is TGTGCCAGCAGTCGGGACTACGATAATGGCTACACCTTC. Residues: CASSRDYDNGYTF.

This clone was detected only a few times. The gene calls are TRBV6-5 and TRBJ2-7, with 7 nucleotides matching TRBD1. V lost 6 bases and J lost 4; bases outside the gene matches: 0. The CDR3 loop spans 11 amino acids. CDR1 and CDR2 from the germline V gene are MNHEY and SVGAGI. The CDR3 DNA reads TGTGCCAGCAGGACAGGGTACGAGCAGTACTTC. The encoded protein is CASRTGYEQYF.

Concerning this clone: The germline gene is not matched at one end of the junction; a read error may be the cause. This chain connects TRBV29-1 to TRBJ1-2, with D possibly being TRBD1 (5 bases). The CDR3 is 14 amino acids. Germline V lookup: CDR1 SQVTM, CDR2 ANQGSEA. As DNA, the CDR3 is TGCAGCGTTCAAGAGGGGCAGGGAGGAGGCGGCTACACCTTC. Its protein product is CSVQEGQGGGGYTF.

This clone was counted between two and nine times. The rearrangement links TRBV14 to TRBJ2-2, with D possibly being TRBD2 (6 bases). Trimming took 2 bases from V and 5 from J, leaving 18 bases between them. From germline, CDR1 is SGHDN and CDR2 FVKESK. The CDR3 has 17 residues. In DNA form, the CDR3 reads TGTGCCAGCAGCCAAAGATCGATCGGGGGTATGACCGGGGAGCTGTTTTTT. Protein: CASSQRSIGGMTGELFF.

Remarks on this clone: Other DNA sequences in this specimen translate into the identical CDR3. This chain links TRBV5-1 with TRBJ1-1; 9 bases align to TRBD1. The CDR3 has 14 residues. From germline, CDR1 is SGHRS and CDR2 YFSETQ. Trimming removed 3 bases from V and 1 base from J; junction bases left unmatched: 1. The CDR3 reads CASSWGQGNTEAFF. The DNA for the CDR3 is TGCGCCAGCAGCTGGGGACAGGGGAACACTGAAGCTTTCTTT.

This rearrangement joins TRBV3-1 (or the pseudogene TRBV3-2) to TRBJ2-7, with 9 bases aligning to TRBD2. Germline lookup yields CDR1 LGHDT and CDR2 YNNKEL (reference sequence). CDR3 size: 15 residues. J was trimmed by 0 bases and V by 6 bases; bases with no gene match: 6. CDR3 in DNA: TGTGCCAGCAGTCTTATAGCGGGGGACTCCTACGAGCAGTACTTC. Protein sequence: CASSLIAGDSYEQYF.